This T cell receptor (beta chain) was recorded in a study of blood T cell repertoires in COVID-19. As for the study in general: Sites across the United States, Italy and Spain contributed samples from acute and convalescent COVID-19. In each case, the material was cDNA or gDNA derived from T cells, B-cell-depleted T cells, or PBMCs.

This CDR3 region has 13 residues. Using immunoSEQ multiplex PCR, the repertoire was profiled, and TCRdb retains in-frame clones only, with some absent. The table shows just under 350,000 clones, with roughly 89% occurring only once. Source material: peripheral blood. This receptor was obtained from a woman aged 18 to 35 who had recovered from COVID-19. The chain links TRBV21-1 to TRBJ2-2; no DNA check was done on the table's D call, TRBD1. TRBV21-1 is flagged as a pseudogene. Here the CDR3 reads CASRDRGFGELFF. The CDR3 DNA reads as TGTGCCAGCCGGGACAGGGGCTTCGGGGAGCTGTTTTTT.